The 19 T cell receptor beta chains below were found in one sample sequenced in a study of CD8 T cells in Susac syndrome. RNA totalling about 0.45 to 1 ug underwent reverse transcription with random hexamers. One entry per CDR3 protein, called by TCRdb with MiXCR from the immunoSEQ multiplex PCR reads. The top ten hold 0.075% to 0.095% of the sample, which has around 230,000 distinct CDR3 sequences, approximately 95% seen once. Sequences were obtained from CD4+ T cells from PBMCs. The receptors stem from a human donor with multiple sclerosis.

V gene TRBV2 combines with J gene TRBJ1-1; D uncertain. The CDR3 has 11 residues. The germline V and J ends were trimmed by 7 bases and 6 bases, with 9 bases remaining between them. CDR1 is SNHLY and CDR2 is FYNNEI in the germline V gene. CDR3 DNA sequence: TGTGCCAGCACCTACAGACCTGAAGCTTTCTTT. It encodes CASTYRPEAFF. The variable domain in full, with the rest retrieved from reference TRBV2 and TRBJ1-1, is EPEVTQTPSHQVTQMGQEVILRCVPISNHLYFYWYRQILGQKVEFLVSFYNNEISEKSEIFDDQFSVERPDGSNFTLKIRSTKLEDSAMYFCASTYRPEAFFGQGTRLTVV.

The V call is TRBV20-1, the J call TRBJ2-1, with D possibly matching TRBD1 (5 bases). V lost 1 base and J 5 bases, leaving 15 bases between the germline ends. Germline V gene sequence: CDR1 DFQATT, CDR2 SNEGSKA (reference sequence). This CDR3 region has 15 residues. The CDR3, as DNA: TGCAGTGCTAGAGGGGTGGCAGGGTGGAACAATGAGCAGTTCTTC. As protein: CSARGVAGWNNEQFF.

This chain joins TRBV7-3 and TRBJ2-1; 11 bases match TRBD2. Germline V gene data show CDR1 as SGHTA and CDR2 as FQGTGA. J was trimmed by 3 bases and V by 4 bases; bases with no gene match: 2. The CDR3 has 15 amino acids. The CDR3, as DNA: TGTGCCAGCAGCTCCACTAGCGGGGGCTACAATGAGCAGTTCTTC. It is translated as CASSSTSGGYNEQFF.

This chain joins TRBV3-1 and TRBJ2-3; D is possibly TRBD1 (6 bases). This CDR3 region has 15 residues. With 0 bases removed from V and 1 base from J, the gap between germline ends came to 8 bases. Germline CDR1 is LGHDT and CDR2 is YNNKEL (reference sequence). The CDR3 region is CASSQDHRGTDTQYF. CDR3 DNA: TGTGCCAGCAGCCAAGATCACAGGGGCACAGATACGCAGTATTTT.

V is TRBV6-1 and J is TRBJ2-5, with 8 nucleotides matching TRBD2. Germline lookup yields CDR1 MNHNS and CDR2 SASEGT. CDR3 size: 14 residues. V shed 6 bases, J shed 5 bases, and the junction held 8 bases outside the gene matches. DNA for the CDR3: TGTGCCAGCAGCGATGGGACTAGGGGGGAGACCCAGTACTTC. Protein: CASSDGTRGETQYF.

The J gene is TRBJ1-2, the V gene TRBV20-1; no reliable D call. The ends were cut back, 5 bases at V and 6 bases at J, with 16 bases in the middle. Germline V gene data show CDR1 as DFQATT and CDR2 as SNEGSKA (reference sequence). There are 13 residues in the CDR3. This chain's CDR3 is CSALEGFVNGYTF. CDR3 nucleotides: TGCAGTGCTTTGGAGGGTTTCGTCAATGGCTACACCTTC.

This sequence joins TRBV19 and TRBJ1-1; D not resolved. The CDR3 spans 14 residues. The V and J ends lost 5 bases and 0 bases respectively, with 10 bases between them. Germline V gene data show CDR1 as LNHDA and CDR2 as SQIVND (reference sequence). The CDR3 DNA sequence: TGTGCCAGTAGTGACGCATCCATGAACACTGAAGCTTTCTTT. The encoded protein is CASSDASMNTEAFF.

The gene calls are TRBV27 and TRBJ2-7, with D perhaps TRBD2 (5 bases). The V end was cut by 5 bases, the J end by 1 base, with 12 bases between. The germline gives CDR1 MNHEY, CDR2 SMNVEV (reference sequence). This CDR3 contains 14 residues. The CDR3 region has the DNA TGTGCCAGCAGTACCCCCGGGGTTTCCTACGAGCAGTACTTC. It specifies CASSTPGVSYEQYF.

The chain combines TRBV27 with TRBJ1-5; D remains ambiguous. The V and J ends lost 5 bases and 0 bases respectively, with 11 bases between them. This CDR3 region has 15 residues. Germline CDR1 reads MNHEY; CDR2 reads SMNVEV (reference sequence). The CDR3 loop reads CASSPQIYSNQPQHF. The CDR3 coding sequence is TGTGCCAGCAGTCCCCAAATCTATAGCAATCAGCCCCAGCATTTT.

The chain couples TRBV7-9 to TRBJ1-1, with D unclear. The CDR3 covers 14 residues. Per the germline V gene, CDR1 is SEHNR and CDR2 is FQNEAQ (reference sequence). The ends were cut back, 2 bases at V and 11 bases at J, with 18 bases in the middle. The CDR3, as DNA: TGTGCCAGCAGCTTAAGCCGGGGAGATGGTCCGGCTTTCTTT. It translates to CASSLSRGDGPAFF.

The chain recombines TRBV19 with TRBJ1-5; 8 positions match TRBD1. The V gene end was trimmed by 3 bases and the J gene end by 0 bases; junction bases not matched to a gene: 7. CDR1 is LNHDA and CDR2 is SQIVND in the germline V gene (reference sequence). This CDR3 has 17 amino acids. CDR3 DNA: TGTGCCAGTAGTATGAGAAAGGACAGGGTTAGCAATCAGCCCCAGCATTTT. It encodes CASSMRKDRVSNQPQHF.

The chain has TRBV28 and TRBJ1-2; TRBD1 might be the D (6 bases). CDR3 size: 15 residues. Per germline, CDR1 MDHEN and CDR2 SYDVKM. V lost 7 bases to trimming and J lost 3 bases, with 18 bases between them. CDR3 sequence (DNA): TGTGCCAGCACTTCCCCAACAGGGATTGACTATGGCTACACCTTC. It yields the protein CASTSPTGIDYGYTF.

The chain's CDR3 is CSATRDRGHNEQYF. CDR3 nucleotides: TGCAGCGCCACCAGGGACAGGGGGCATAACGAGCAGTACTTC. The rearrangement joins TRBV29-1 to TRBJ2-7, with 12 bases that match TRBD1. The germline V gene has CDR1 SQVTM and CDR2 ANQGSEA. V was clipped by 7 bases and J by 5 bases; unmatched bases: 9. The length of the CDR3 is 14 residues.

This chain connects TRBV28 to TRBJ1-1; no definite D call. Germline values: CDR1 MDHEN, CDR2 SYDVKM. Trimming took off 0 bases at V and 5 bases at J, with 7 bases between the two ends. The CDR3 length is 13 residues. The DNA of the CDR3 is TGTGCCAGCAGTTTATGGCGAGGAACTGAAGCTTTCTTT. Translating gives CASSLWRGTEAFF.

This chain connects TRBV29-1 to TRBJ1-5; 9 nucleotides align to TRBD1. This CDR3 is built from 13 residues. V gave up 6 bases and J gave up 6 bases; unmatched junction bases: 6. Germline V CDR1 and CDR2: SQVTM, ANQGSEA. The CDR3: CSVETGQGQPQHF. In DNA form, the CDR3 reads TGCAGCGTGGAGACGGGACAGGGTCAGCCCCAGCATTTT.

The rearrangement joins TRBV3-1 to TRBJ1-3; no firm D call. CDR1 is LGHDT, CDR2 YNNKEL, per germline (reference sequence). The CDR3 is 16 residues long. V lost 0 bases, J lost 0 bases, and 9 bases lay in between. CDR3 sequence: CASSQETGFSGNTIYF. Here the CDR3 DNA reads TGTGCCAGCAGCCAAGAAACGGGATTCTCTGGAAACACCATATATTTT.

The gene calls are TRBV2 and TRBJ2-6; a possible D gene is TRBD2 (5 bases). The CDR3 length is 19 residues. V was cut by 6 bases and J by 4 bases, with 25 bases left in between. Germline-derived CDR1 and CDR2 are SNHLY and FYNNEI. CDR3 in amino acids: CASRRSISLWTGGANVLTF. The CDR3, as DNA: TGTGCCAGCAGACGTTCTATTTCCCTATGGACTGGGGGGGCCAACGTCCTGACTTTC.

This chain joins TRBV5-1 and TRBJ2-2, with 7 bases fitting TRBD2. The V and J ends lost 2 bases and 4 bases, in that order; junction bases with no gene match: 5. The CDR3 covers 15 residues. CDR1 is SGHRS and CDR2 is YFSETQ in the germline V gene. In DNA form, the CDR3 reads TGCGCCAGCAGCTTAGAGCGGGACTTCACCGGGGAGCTGTTTTTT. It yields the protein CASSLERDFTGELFF. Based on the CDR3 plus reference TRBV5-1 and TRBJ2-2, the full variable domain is KAGVTQTPRYLIKTRGQQVTLSCSPISGHRSVSWYQQTPGQGLQFLFEYFSETQRNKGNFPGRFSGRQFSNSRSEMNVSTLELGDSALYLCASSLERDFTGELFFGEGSRLTVL.

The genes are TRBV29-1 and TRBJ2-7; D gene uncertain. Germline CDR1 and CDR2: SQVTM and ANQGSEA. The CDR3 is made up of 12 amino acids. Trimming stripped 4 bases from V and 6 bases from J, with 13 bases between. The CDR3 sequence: CSVGGVQSEQYF. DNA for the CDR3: TGCAGCGTTGGGGGTGTTCAGTCCGAGCAGTACTTC.